Below, one T cell receptor beta chain is given with its context. The target of this receptor is not known. No base-level quality is on record; no much larger clone is a single base apart. The data were taken from a study of somatic mutations in cytotoxic T cells in rheumatoid arthritis (dated by TCRdb to 2015 to 2018). For context, the study as a whole: Before any treatment started and right after they were diagnosed, patients gave peripheral blood samples (around 30 ml EDTA). The study asked whether expanded CD8+ T-cell clones in newly diagnosed, untreated rheumatoid arthritis carry somatic mutations, and used TCRB deep sequencing to characterize clonality. Median age was essentially the same in the patient group and the control group. A FACSAria II or Sony SH800 was used to flow-sort some V beta antibody-stained T-cell populations at nearly 100% purity, and TCRB sequencing was also done on sorted V beta1+ cells. TCRB deep sequencing was performed for approximately 60 rheumatoid arthritis patients and around 20 healthy controls.

Paper-wide results and their limitations: The slight TRBV07 underrepresentation in patients was not adjusted for multiple comparisons. CD8+ clonality increased with age in patients (Spearman r of about 0.49) but not in healthy controls. There was no significant difference in CD8+ T-cell clonality between rheumatoid arthritis patients and age-matched healthy controls. Viral specificity could not be ruled out by absence from virus-specific databases, and the antigen targets of the expanded CD8+ clones remained unknown. In about an eighth of the roughly 60 patients the largest CD8+ clone exceeded 20% of CD8+ cells, and several identical CD8+ TCRB sequences were shared between blood and synovial fluid.

TCRB CDR3 sequencing used the immunoSEQ assay on genomic DNA. In the paper's pipeline: Patient CD8+ clones larger than 1% were compared against published virus-specific TCRB sequences, and only a few matched. Analyses were restricted to productive TCRB rearrangements. Defining a clone by its unique TCRB CDR3 sequence, the study calculated clonality as a productive clonality index derived from Shannon entropy. To calculate repertoire overlap between two samples, the template counts of each clone were considered relative to each sample's total templates. A correlation with a Spearman r of roughly 0.61 was found between V-gene usage by flow cytometry and V-gene usage by TCRB sequencing. The clones in this table, taken by TCRdb from immuneACCESS, are in-frame only. Not every clone is retained; where verified, under half of the shortfall comes from an unresolved V gene, and the cause of the rest is unknown. Clonal size and the V and J genes are those of that table, whereas D and trimming came from the DNA. The sample profile shows approximately 7,900 clones; roughly 70% of them were found once. The leading ten clones occupy 37% of the sample.

V is clipped by 2 bases and J by 2 bases, and the sequence between their germline boundaries is 10 bases long. The germline V gene encodes CDR1 SQVTM and CDR2 ANQGSEA. The CDR3 runs 13 amino acids, cysteine and phenylalanine included. CDR3 DNA is the only sequence kept; it has 39 bases, read in frame from the first base. CD4+ and CD8+ cells were isolated by positive magnetic bead selection on an AutoMACS, and purity was checked by flow cytometry. A TCR V beta antibody panel was used in flow cytometry to screen first for clonal expansions, which were then characterized by TCRB deep sequencing of sorted CD8+ fractions. Ficoll-Paque PLUS density gradient separation was used to isolate peripheral blood mononuclear cells. Nucleospin Tissue or Tissue XS kits were used to extract DNA from CD4-enriched, CD8-enriched or PBMC samples, and a Qubit 2.0 fluorometer was used for quantification.

This receptor was taken from an adult with rheumatoid arthritis. The sequencing sample was made of CD8+ T cells sorted from blood. Recombination joined TRBV29-1 with TRBJ2-7, with the D gene not clear enough to name. At the DNA level, the sequence is TGCAGCGTTGAAATGTCAAGGACCTACGAGCAGTACTTC. Its coded protein is CSVEMSRTYEQYF.